The clone carrying this T cell receptor beta chain appeared once. This entry belongs to a study of regulatory T cells in long-lasting Graves disease. Germline V gene sequence: CDR1 MDHEN, CDR2 SYDVKM. Trimming removed 4 bases from V and 6 bases from J; junction bases left unmatched: 21. This CDR3 region has 18 residues. Building of the TCR beta libraries involved iRepertoire HTBI primers and Arm-PCR of CDR3 regions. Each CDR3 protein gets one entry after TCRdb re-called the multiplex PCR reads with MiXCR. The sample includes roughly 450,000 distinct CDR3 sequences, 23% seen only once; the top ten take about 26%. Time point given: persistent/refractory GD, antithyroid drugs over 5 years with positive TRAb. RNA extracted from PBMCs served as the sequencing template. Under American Thyroid Association guidelines, Graves' disease was diagnosed.

This TCR derives from a female donor with Graves disease. This chain uses TRBV28 with TRBJ2-7, with 7 bases aligning to TRBD2. The input for sequencing was peripheral blood mononuclear cells (PBMCs), taken when the disease was refractory, from a patient treated with antithyroid drugs. The CDR3 loop reads CASSYSREAGRPAREQYF. The CDR3 DNA reads as TGTGCCAGCAGTTACTCCCGGGAGGCGGGGCGCCCTGCCCGCGAGCAGTACTTC. Complete variable domain (other parts from reference TRBV28 and TRBJ2-7): DVKVTQSSRYLVKRTGEKVFLECVQDMDHENMFWYRQDPGLGLRLIYFSYDVKMKEKGDIPEGYSVSREKKERFSLILESASTNQTSMYLCASSYSREAGRPAREQYFGPGTRLTVT.